This T cell receptor (beta chain) is from a study of T cell responses to AZD1222 COVID-19 vaccine. Study-wide findings and caveats: No day 14 peak samples; only post-peak repertoires were characterized. Vaccine-associated CD4 TCRs spanned spike, dominant at 160-218 and 743-854.

The data were produced by immunoSEQ multiplex PCR, yet TCRdb's version contains in-frame clones alone and is incomplete. The sample holds about 110,000 clones, 89% seen once. Germline V gene sequence: CDR1 MDHEN, CDR2 SYDVKM. The CDR3 totals 12 residues. V was cut by 5 bases and J by 4 bases, with 9 bases left in between. With respect to this clone: As yet, its antigen is unknown.

The TCR comes from an adult in good health. Material: peripheral blood, obtained on day 0 of MenACWY control vaccination. The J gene is TRBJ2-7, the V gene TRBV28; no clear D. The CDR3 bases are TGTGCCAGCAGTGGACGGATTTACGAGCAGTACTTC. Its translation is CASSGRIYEQYF.